The present T cell receptor (beta chain) was sequenced within a study of T cells expressing NK-cell markers. Study background: Within the sequenced cohort of eight donors, seven exhibited HCMV seropositivity and one was seronegative.

CDR3 length: 14 residues. CDR1 and CDR2 (germline): SGHRS, YFSETQ. cDNA encoding TCR beta was synthesized via 5'RACE template switching incorporating UMIs. Following a re-call of the 5' RACE reads, TCRdb has one entry per CDR3 protein and lacks DNA. In all, the sample yields roughly 390,000 distinct CDR3 sequences. The origin of this receptor is a man aged 18-70 years in good health. The sample was blood T cells: a sorted CD56 or NKG2C T cell subset, CD4+ or CD8+ T cells, or bulk PBMC T cells (not recorded which). The chain couples TRBV5-1 to TRBJ2-7; TCRdb's D call, TRBD1, is unchecked because there is no DNA. This CDR3 reads CASTNRGLPYEQYF.